This TCR beta chain was captured by sequencing in a study of CD8 T cells in Susac syndrome. Germline CDR1 is MGHDK and CDR2 is SYGVNS. This CDR3 region has 11 residues. Trimming removed 4 bases from V and 6 bases from J, with 4 bases in between. From blood CD8+ and CD4+ T cells, the TCR beta chain was sequenced. Healthy donors matched for age and sex were used as controls. The RNA, roughly 0.45 to 1 ug, was put through reverse transcription using random hexamers. Amplification of TCR beta CDR3 used immunoSEQ multiplex PCR across 54 Vbeta and 13 Jbeta. One entry per CDR3 protein results from TCRdb running MiXCR on the immunoSEQ multiplex PCR reads. The table shows 150,000 to 200,000 distinct CDR3 sequences, with 93% occurring only once.

The chain couples TRBV25-1 to TRBJ1-3, with D hard to call. This receptor was taken from a human donor in good health. The sequenced sample consisted of CD4+ T cells from PBMCs. CDR3 loop: CASSGVNTIYF. The CDR3 DNA reads TGTGCCAGCAGTGGGGTAAACACCATATATTTT.